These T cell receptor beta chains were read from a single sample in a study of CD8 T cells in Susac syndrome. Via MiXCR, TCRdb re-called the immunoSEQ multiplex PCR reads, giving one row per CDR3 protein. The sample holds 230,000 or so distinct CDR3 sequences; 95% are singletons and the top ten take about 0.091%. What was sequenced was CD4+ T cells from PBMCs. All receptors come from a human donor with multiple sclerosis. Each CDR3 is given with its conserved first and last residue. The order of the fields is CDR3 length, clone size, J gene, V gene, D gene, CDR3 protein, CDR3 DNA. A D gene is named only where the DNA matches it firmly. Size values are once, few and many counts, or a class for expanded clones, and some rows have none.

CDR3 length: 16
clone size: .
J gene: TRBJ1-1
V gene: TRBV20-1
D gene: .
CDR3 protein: CSAREGGWGLNTEAFF
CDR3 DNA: TGCAGTGCTAGAGAAGGGGGATGGGGGTTGAACACTGAAGCTTTCTTT

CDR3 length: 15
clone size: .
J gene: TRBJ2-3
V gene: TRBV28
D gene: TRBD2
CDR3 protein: CASTLPSGSTDTQYF
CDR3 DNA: TGTGCCAGCACCCTACCTAGCGGGAGTACAGATACGCAGTATTTT

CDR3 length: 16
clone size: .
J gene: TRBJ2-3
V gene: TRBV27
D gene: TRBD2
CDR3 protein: CASSGLAARITDTQYF
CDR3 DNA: TGTGCCAGCAGCGGACTAGCGGCCCGCATCACAGATACGCAGTATTTT

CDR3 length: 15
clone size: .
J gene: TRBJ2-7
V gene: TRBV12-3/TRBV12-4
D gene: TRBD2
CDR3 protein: CASSSQREARYEQYF
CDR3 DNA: TGTGCCAGCAGTTCCCAGCGGGAGGCACGCTACGAGCAGTACTTC

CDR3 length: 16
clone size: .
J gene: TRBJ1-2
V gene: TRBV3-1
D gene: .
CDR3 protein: CASSQELILPGYGYTF
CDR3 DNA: TGTGCCAGCAGCCAAGAGCTGATACTTCCGGGCTATGGCTACACCTTC

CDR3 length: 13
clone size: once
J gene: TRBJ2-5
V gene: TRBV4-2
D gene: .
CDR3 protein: CASSQELRGPQYF
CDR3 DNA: TGTGCCAGCAGCCAAGAGTTGCGGGGGCCACAGTACTTC

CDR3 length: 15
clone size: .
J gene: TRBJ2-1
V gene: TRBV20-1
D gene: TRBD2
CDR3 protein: CSARDPAGVGDEQFF
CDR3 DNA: TGCAGTGCTAGAGATCCAGCGGGGGTCGGAGATGAGCAGTTCTTC

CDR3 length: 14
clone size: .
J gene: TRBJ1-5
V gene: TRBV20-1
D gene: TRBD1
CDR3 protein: CSATDGTGGRTQHF
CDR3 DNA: TGCAGTGCTACAGATGGGACAGGTGGAAGGACCCAGCATTTT

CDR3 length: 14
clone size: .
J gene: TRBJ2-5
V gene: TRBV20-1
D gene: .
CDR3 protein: CSATPVREQETQYF
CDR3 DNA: TGCAGTGCCACCCCGGTCCGGGAACAAGAGACCCAGTACTTC

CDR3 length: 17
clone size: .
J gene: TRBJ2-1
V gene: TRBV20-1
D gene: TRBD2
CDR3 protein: CSARDRPSGVSYNEQFF
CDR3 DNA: TGCAGTGCTAGAGATCGCCCTAGCGGGGTCTCCTACAATGAGCAGTTCTTC

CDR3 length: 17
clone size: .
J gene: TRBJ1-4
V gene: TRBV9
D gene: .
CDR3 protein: CASSPSGTALPYEKLFF
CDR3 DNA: TGTGCCAGCAGCCCGTCCGGGACCGCGTTACCCTATGAAAAACTGTTTTTT